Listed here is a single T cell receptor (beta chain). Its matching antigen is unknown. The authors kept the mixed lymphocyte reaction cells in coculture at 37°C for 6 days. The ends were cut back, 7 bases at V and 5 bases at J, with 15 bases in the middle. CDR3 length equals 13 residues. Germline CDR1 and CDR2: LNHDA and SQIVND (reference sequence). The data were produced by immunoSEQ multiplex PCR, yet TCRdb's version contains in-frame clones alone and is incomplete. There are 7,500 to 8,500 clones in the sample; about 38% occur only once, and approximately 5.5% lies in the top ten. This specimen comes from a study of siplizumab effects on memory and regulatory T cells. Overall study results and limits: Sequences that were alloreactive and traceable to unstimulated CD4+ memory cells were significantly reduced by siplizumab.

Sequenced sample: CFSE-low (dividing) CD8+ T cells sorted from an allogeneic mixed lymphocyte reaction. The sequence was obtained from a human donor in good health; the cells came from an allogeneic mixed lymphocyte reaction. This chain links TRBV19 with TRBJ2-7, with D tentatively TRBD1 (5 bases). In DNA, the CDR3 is TGTGCCAGTAAAATCCAGGGATCCGACGAGCAGTACTTC. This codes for CASKIQGSDEQYF.